This T cell receptor (beta chain) was recovered during a study of cytomegalovirus exposure and HLA in healthy donors (dated by TCRdb to about 2017). A note on the overall study: An earlier analysis of approximately 640 of the donors reported 250 to 350 Gb of sequence data and 120 million or so unique TCR beta sequences from approximately 180 million T cells. An early release that covered fewer than 750 HLA-typed donors contained 300 to 350 gigabases of sequencing data and tens of millions of unique TCR sequences. Of the roughly 410 genotyped donors, less than 90% were placed in the genetic ancestry cluster associated with self-reported Caucasian donors. The study aimed to test whether signatures of past pathogen exposure could be identified by cataloging public T cell receptors. The study profiled the T cell repertoires of fewer than 850 subjects by immunosequencing and related them to cytomegalovirus serostatus. In addition to the first cohort of hundreds of subjects, a separate validation cohort of some 120 different subjects was used. High-throughput TCR immunosequencing, statistical association of individual TCRs with disease status, and machine learning were combined to predict cytomegalovirus infection status. In a later analysis, previously published TCR beta repertoires from 550 to 750 donors were re-analyzed and high-resolution HLA genotyping was added so that TCR occurrence patterns could be studied. In the later analysis, no new phenotypic data were used to find candidate immune exposures; instead, reliance was placed on TCR beta sequences and their occurrence across donors. To decide whether each TCR beta V gene segment behaved as functional or pseudogenic, an earlier analysis of some 600 of the donors relied on high-throughput TCR beta sequencing. Donor age, sex, ethnicity and CMV serostatus were collected together with the repertoire data. Genome-wide SNP genotypes for about three fifths of the roughly 700 donors were used in a later genetic analysis, which treated that subset as a discovery cohort. Every repertoire in the discovery cohort had been generated on one and the same sequencing platform. Class I and class II HLA loci were covered by the typing at four-digit resolution. Typing coverage varied by locus: about 629-640 donors for A, B, C, DRB1 and DQB1; about 520 for DQA1; about 590 for DPA1; under 490 for DPB1. Because of strong linkage in the cohort, 5 or 6 DR-DQ haplotypes were treated as single units for association and clustering. Among 300 to 450 genotyped donors of the cohort, an average of approximately 240,000 unique TCR beta nucleotide sequences were sequenced per donor, around 18% of them non-productive. The study at large found these results: Because counts were too low, roughly 16 rarely observed V segments, including chromosome 9 orphons, were left out of the earlier analysis of approximately 580 of the donors. Linkage disequilibrium might explain the correlated functional status among segregating V segments, but an unknown experimental factor could not be excluded. According to the authors, the approach could potentially be generalized to other disease states and immunological phenotypes. A further reported finding was that TCR beta sequences accurately predicted the HLA-A and HLA-B alleles for most subjects in the first cohort. The classifier was reported to diagnose cytomegalovirus status with high specificity and sensitivity in both the original cohort and the validation cohort. In vitro tests confirmed that a few of the cytomegalovirus-associated TCR beta chains recognize cytomegalovirus antigens. According to a later genetic analysis, donors in an Asian-associated ancestry cluster had fewer N-insertions in productive TCRs than the roughly 700-donor mean. Only TCR beta chains were sequenced in this cohort, and the absence of alpha or paired-chain data limited detectable features. Because HLA typing was unavailable for some donors at each locus, only the typed subset was used in association tests. Several of the top co-occurrence clusters appeared to be linked to parvovirus B19, influenza, CMV and Epstein-Barr virus, according to a later analysis. Presence/absence analyses assumed roughly uniform sequencing depth across donors, an assumption that may not hold. A later genetic analysis associated a missense DCLRE1C variant with V-gene and J-gene trimming of TCR beta chains, and an independent cohort replicated the association. Assigning TCR associations to individual alleles was difficult when HLA alleles, especially DR and DQ, strongly co-occurred. Immune exposure information for the cohort was limited to CMV serostatus. At a false discovery rate of 0.05, a later analysis linked 16,951 TCR beta sequences to specific HLA alleles. The study gave a list of some 150 TCR beta chains associated with cytomegalovirus. Most TCR sequences were seen in very few donors, while some public TCRs were found in many individuals. In an earlier analysis of around 500 of the donors, most TCR beta V segments appeared in productive rearrangements about 87% or about 30% of the time, broadly matching IMGT annotations. A later analysis found that most CMV-associated TCR beta chains appeared HLA-restricted, with HLA associations seemingly driven largely by CMV exposure. A group of highly shared sequence variants was considered likely to be a technical artifact of the sequencing pipeline. The 87-base-pair reads could not distinguish some IMGT-functional V segments, including TRBV6-2 and TRBV6-3, so those segments were excluded. According to a later analysis, TCR association rates differed among HLA loci, with DRB1 alleles showing the most associated TCRs and HLA-C alleles showing the fewest. In a later analysis, HLA-associated TCR beta chains were found to be more clonally expanded and to have lower generation probabilities than equally common non-associated chains.

A remark on this clone: Its antigen remains undetermined. Per-nucleotide qualities are absent, and no much larger clonotype sits a single base away. In the same sample, other DNA sequences code for this CDR3.

The cohort was made up of about 610 healthy bone marrow donors. At the time of sampling, every cohort member was nominally healthy, though immune exposures that went unrecorded were likely present. The donor tested CMV seronegative and was one of the 352 seronegative cohort members. A peripheral blood sample was provided by each donor, and peripheral blood mononuclear cells were used for TCR beta sequencing. Genomic DNA was extracted from the blood cell samples with the Qiagen DNeasy Blood Extraction Kit. Taken from the germline V gene, the CDR1 and CDR2 loops are MGHDK and SYGVNS. V is clipped by 6 bases and J by 0 bases, and the sequence between their germline boundaries is 5 bases long. There are 12 amino acids in the CDR3, from cysteine to phenylalanine inclusive. The kept DNA is CDR3 alone, 36 bases in frame from the first base. The receptor library was made with the immunoSEQ multiplex PCR assay. The multiplex PCR relied on a mix of 60 forward primers for TCR Vbeta segments and 13 reverse primers for TCR Jbeta segments. The CDR3 region of rearranged TCR beta genes was amplified from genomic DNA with a multiplex PCR assay. The Illumina HiSeq System was used to sequence the amplified TCR beta libraries as 87-base-pair reads. The study's own analysis went as follows. Across the roughly 640 repertoires, a later analysis counted approximately 83 million unique TCR beta chains, some 11 million of which were shared by at least two donors. To remove PCR and sequencing errors, raw reads were error-corrected and collapsed into unique sequences using a nearest-neighbor algorithm that merged closely related sequences. To assign V, D and J gene segments, CDR3 sequences were aligned to IMGT reference sequences. For a sequence to be retained, at least a six-nucleotide match to both a V gene segment and a J gene segment was required. Rearrangements were called productive when the CDR3 lacked stop codons and stayed in frame with V and J; all others were non-productive. Following IMGT convention, CDR3 was defined as the stretch from the second conserved V-encoded cysteine to the conserved J-encoded phenylalanine. The earlier analysis of a few hundred of the donors excluded any sequence lacking an unambiguous match to a single V gene segment. In an earlier analysis of approximately 500 of the donors, a V segment was called functional when productive rearrangements were above 56.7%, and segregating when the standard deviation between donors exceeded 5%. A statistical classification framework was developed to diagnose cytomegalovirus status using the catalog of TCR beta chain sequences. In a later analysis, TCR nucleotide sequences were compared against IMGT/GENE-DB human TR gene sequences so that V and J genes could be assigned. In a later analysis, CDR3 sequences and most-parsimonious VDJ recombination scenarios were assigned using the TCRdist pipeline. In a later analysis, each TCR beta chain was defined by its CDR3 amino acid sequence together with its V-gene family, and reads lacking a unique V-gene family were excluded. As a way to deal with suspected cross-contamination and a sequencing artifact, a later analysis dropped 450 to 600 nucleotide sequences that were highly shared and had low generation probability. For each public chain, a later analysis derived a clonal expansion index from normalized ranks of inferred template counts within each repertoire. In a later analysis, generation probabilities were computed using a VDJ recombination model fitted to out-of-frame rearrangements, and the results were checked against IGoR. Hypergeometric tests were used in a later analysis to score TCR-TCR, TCR-HLA and TCR-CMV co-occurrence, with a repertoire-size bias correction applied to the TCR pairs. In a later analysis, false discovery rates were estimated by permuting HLA or CMV assignments 20 times. In a later analysis, co-occurring TCRs were grouped with DBSCAN, and TCRdist sequence similarity was added when clustering was performed within HLA-allele-positive subsets. Co-occurrence clustering excluded repertoires with fewer than 30,000 or more than 120,000 public chains, plus five with anomalous nucleotide sharing. In TCRdb, the immuneACCESS table is reduced to in-frame sequences with V and J assigned. These tables do not hold every clone; where another copy was compared, an unresolved V gene accounts for under half, and the others remain unexplained. V and J calls and clone size are given by that table; D and trimming were obtained from the DNA. This sample has 150,000 to 200,000 clones in its table, and 80% of those were observed once. The top ten clones comprise roughly 5% of the sample.

What was sequenced was PBMCs. The TCR sequence derives from a man aged 25 to 40 in good health and CMV-seronegative. This chain joins TRBV25-1 to TRBJ1-2; the D gene assignment is ambiguous. The nucleotides read TGTGCCAGCAGCGGAGCTAACTATGGCTACACCTTC. Its product reads: CASSGANYGYTF.